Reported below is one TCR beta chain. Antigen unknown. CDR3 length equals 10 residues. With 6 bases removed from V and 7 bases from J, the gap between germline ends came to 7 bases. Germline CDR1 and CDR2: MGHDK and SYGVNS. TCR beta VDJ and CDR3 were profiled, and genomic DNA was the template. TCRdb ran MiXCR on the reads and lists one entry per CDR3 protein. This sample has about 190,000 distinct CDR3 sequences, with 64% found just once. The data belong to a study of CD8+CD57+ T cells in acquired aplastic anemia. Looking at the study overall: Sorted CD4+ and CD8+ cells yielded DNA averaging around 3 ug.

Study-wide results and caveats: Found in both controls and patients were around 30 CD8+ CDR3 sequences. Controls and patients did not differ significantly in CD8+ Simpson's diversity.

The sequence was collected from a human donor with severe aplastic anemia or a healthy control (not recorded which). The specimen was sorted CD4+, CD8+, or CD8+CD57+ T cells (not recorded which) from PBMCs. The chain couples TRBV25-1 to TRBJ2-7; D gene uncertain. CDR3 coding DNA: TGTGCCAGCAGGGGTTTAGAGCAGTACTTC. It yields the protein CASRGLEQYF.